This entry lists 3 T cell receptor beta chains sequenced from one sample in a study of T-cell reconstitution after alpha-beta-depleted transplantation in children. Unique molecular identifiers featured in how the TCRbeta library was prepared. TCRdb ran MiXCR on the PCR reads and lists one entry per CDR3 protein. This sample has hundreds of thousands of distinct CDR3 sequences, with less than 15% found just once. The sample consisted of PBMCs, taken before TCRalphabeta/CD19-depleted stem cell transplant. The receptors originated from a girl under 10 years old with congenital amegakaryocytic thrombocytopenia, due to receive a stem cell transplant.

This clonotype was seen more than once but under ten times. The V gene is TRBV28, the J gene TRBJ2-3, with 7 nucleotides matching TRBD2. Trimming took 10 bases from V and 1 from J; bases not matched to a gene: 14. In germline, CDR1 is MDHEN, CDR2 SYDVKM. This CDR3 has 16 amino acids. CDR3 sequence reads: CATPKASAGGTDTQYF. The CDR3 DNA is TGTGCCACCCCCAAAGCTTCCGCGGGGGGCACAGATACGCAGTATTTT.

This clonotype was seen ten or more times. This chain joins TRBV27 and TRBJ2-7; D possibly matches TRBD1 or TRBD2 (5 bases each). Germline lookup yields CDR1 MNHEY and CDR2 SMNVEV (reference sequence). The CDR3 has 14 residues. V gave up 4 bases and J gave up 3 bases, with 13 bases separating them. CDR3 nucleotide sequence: TGTGCCAGCAGTTGGGCAGGGAGTAACTACGAGCAGTACTTC. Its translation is CASSWAGSNYEQYF.

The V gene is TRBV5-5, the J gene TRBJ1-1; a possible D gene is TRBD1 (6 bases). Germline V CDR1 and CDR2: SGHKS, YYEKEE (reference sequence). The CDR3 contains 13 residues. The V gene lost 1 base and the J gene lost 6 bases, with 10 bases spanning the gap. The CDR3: CASSLSGAAEAFF. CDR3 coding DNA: TGTGCCAGCAGCTTGTCGGGGGCCGCTGAAGCTTTCTTT.